A single sample gave rise to the 26 T cell receptor beta chains below, sequenced in a study of early T cells in non-severe SARS-CoV-2 infection (dated by TCRdb to the early 2020s). Library generation was performed with 5' RACE. Sequencing took place on a NextSeq 500. In TCRdb, the public reads were trimmed at Q25 with fastp and aligned with MiXCR, with productive beta chains retained. Rows matching on CDR3 protein sequence are summarized as one entry with the most common DNA and genes. For this sample there are about 60,000 distinct CDR3 sequences; approximately 9% appear just once. Around 17% of the sample comes from the top ten. The sample comprised whole blood. These TCRs come from an adult who was a healthcare worker with PCR-confirmed SARS-CoV-2 infection or an uninfected control (not recorded which).

Ten or more counts support this clonotype. CDR3: CASSDLSGALDISYNEQFF. CDR3 bases: TGCGCCAGCAGTGATCTTAGCGGGGCTTTAGATATTTCCTACAATGAGCAGTTCTTC. V usage is TRBV10-2 and J usage is TRBJ2-1; 8 bases fit TRBD2. V trimming: 3 bases; J trimming: 1 base; junction bases outside the gene matches: 14. Germline loops: CDR1 WSHSY, CDR2 SAAADI. The CDR3 totals 19 residues.

The V call is TRBV28, the J call TRBJ2-7, with D possibly TRBD1 on 5 matching bases. The CDR3 loop spans 15 amino acids. Trimming shortened V by 5 bases and J by 3 bases, and 17 bases separated the two germline ends. Germline assignment: CDR1 MDHEN and CDR2 SYDVKM. CDR3 in DNA: TGTGCCAGCAGTAGGGGTGGGGAAAAGATCTACGAGCAGTACTTC. Protein: CASSRGGEKIYEQYF.

The rearrangement uses TRBV11-2 and TRBJ2-5; D may be TRBD1 or TRBD2 (5 bases each). The CDR3 has 16 amino acids. Trimming stripped 3 bases from V and 1 base from J, with 15 bases between. In germline, CDR1 is SGHAT, CDR2 FQNNGV. This chain's CDR3 is CASSLGTTRGQETQYF. For the CDR3, the DNA is TGTGCCAGCAGCTTGGGCACCACGAGGGGCCAAGAGACCCAGTACTTC.

This clonotype was counted ten times or more. The chain employs TRBV29-1 and TRBJ1-1; perhaps TRBD1 as D (6 bases). The CDR3 extends over 13 amino acids. Germline V lookup: CDR1 SQVTM, CDR2 ANQGSEA. With 7 bases removed from V and 4 bases from J, the gap between germline ends came to 16 bases. The CDR3: CSGSSGDGTEAFF. The DNA for the CDR3 is TGCAGCGGGTCATCAGGGGACGGCACTGAAGCTTTCTTT.

This clonotype has just a few counts. J is TRBJ2-7 and V is TRBV3-1; 9 bases agree with TRBD1. This CDR3 comprises 16 residues. V dropped 0 bases and J dropped 5; count of bases not matched to a gene: 8. CDR1 is LGHDT and CDR2 is YNNKEL in the germline V gene (reference sequence). DNA of the CDR3: TGTGCCAGCAGCCAAGATTCAGGGACAGGGTCCCACGAGCAGTACTTC. Its protein is CASSQDSGTGSHEQYF.

This chain joins TRBV7-9 and TRBJ2-3, with unresolved D. The V gene's germline CDR1 is SEHNR and CDR2 FQNEAQ (reference sequence). V was shortened by 1 base and J by 4 bases, with 9 bases between the two germline ends. CDR3 length: 14 amino acids. CDR3 in DNA: TGTGCCAGCAGCTTAGGAACCACGGCAGATACGCAGTATTTT. Translating it yields CASSLGTTADTQYF.

Details on this clonotype: This may be a read error, as it is one base from a much larger clone. The genes are TRBV20-1 and TRBJ2-7, with 14 bases fitting TRBD2. From germline, CDR1 is DFQATT and CDR2 SNEGSKA (reference sequence). The CDR3 totals 14 residues. CDR3 residues: CSARLAGGTYKQYF. Written as DNA, the CDR3 is TGCAGTGCCCGACTAGCGGGAGGGACCTACAAGCAGTACTTC.

The chain employs TRBV20-1 and TRBJ2-4; D is perhaps TRBD2 (5 bases). CDR3 size: 18 residues. Looked up from germline, CDR1 is DFQATT and CDR2 is SNEGSKA (reference sequence). Trimming took off 6 bases at V and 1 base at J, with 25 bases between the two ends. The CDR3 loop is CSAKKYPADRVAKNIQYF. The CDR3 coding sequence is TGCAGTGCAAAGAAGTATCCAGCGGACCGTGTCGCCAAAAACATTCAGTACTTC.

At least ten counts were recorded for this clonotype. The chain couples TRBV6-4 to TRBJ2-1; 12 bases map to TRBD1. Germline V gene sequence: CDR1 MRHNA, CDR2 SNTAGT. This CDR3 spans 18 amino acids. V lost 2 bases to trimming and J lost 1 base; unmatched junction nucleotides: 6. CDR3 coding DNA: TGTGCCAGCAGTGACCAGGGACAGGGGGCGGCGTCCTACAATGAGCAGTTCTTC. Protein product: CASSDQGQGAASYNEQFF.

The chain combines TRBV20-1 with TRBJ1-5; D remains unclear. This CDR3 region has 14 residues. Looked up from germline, CDR1 is DFQATT and CDR2 is SNEGSKA (reference sequence). V lost 6 bases, J lost 0 bases, and 12 bases lay in between. CDR3 residues: CSADSGNSNQPQHF. CDR3 DNA: TGCAGTGCAGACTCTGGAAATAGCAATCAGCCCCAGCATTTT.

This clonotype occurred a few times. CDR3 sequence: CASSSQSGWEYGKNIQYF. In DNA, the CDR3 is TGTGCCAGCAGCTCCCAGTCGGGGTGGGAGTATGGCAAAAACATTCAGTACTTC. The V gene is TRBV7-2, the J gene TRBJ2-4, with D possibly TRBD2 on 5 matching bases. The germline V and J ends were trimmed by 4 bases and 3 bases, with 22 bases remaining between them. CDR1 SGHTA and CDR2 FQGNSA come from the germline V gene. The CDR3 has 18 amino acids.

This clonotype was found a few times. The chain employs TRBV20-1 and TRBJ2-3; tentative D call: TRBD2 (5 bases). V was shortened by 1 base and J by 2 bases, with 13 bases between the two germline ends. CDR1 and CDR2 from the germline V gene are DFQATT and SNEGSKA (reference sequence). The CDR3 is made up of 15 amino acids. The CDR3 is CSARVPSSNTDTQYF. Here the CDR3 DNA reads TGCAGTGCTAGAGTCCCTAGCAGCAACACAGATACGCAGTATTTT.

This clonotype was observed a handful of times. The chain recombines TRBV5-4 with TRBJ2-7; D gene unclear. Germline V gene data show CDR1 as SGHNT and CDR2 as YYREEE (reference sequence). The CDR3 runs 15 residues. The V end lost 4 bases, the J end lost 3 bases, and 17 bases lay between the germline ends. The DNA of the CDR3 is TGTGCCAGCAGCCTGAGTGGCAGTCCTCGCTACGAGCAGTACTTC. This codes for CASSLSGSPRYEQYF.

At least ten counts were recorded for this clonotype. The rearrangement uses TRBV9 and TRBJ2-1, with 9 bases aligning to TRBD1. The length of the CDR3 is 21 residues. In germline, CDR1 is SGDLS, CDR2 YYNGEE. The J segment lost 0 bases and the V segment lost 0 bases, leaving 16 bases of the junction unmatched. CDR3 amino acids: CASSVGRSRDRVRFSYNEQFF. The CDR3 nucleotides are TGTGCCAGCAGCGTAGGCCGGAGCCGGGACAGGGTAAGGTTCTCCTACAATGAGCAGTTCTTC.

The sample holds many counts of this clonotype. The chain recombines TRBV6-2 or TRBV6-3 with TRBJ2-7; 7 nucleotides agree with TRBD1. The germline CDR1 and CDR2 sequences are MNHEY and SVGEGT. The J segment lost 5 bases and the V segment lost 4 bases, leaving 5 bases of the junction unmatched. There are 13 residues in the CDR3. CDR3 nucleotide sequence: TGTGCCAGCAGTTCGACAGGGTACGACGAGCAGTACTTC. Protein: CASSSTGYDEQYF.

This clonotype was detected a few times. V usage is TRBV4-3 and J usage is TRBJ1-5; D gene uncertain. There are 23 residues in the CDR3. Trimming left V 0 bases short and J 0 bases short, with 30 bases between. The germline V gene has CDR1 LGHNA and CDR2 YSLEER. This chain's CDR3 is CASSQENRKNPYKVSNSNQPQHF. The CDR3, as DNA: TGCGCCAGCAGCCAAGAGAATAGGAAAAACCCTTACAAGGTTTCAAATAGCAATCAGCCCCAGCATTTT.

This chain uses TRBV28 with TRBJ2-1; TRBD1 aligns across 7 bases. Germline trimming cut 6 bases from V and 13 bases from J; bases unmatched to any gene: 6. The germline V gene encodes CDR1 MDHEN and CDR2 SYDVKM. CDR3 length: 11 residues. CDR3 protein: CASSDRDSQFF. The CDR3 DNA is TGTGCCAGCAGCGACCGGGACAGCCAGTTCTTC.

This clonotype was detected ten times or more. The chain joins TRBV3-1 to TRBJ2-2; no definite D call. CDR3 size: 14 residues. V was cut by 0 bases and J by 4 bases, with 6 bases left in between. Germline values: CDR1 LGHDT, CDR2 YNNKEL (reference sequence). CDR3 sequence reads: CASSQDQVTGELFF. In DNA, the CDR3 is TGTGCCAGCAGCCAAGATCAGGTCACCGGGGAGCTGTTTTTT. The variable domain in full, completed from reference TRBV3-1 and TRBJ2-2, reads DTAVSQTPKYLVTQMGNDKSIKCEQNLGHDTMYWYKQDSKKFLKIMFSYNNKELIINETVPNRFSPKSPDKAHLNLHINSLELGDSAVYFCASSQDQVTGELFFGEGSRLTVL.

The chain is built from TRBV29-1 and TRBJ2-3; perhaps D is TRBD1 or TRBD2 (5 bases each). This CDR3 is built from 12 residues. Germline V gene data show CDR1 as SQVTM and CDR2 as ANQGSEA. Trimming took off 8 bases at V and 3 bases at J, with 12 bases between the two ends. CDR3 sequence: CSTLEGTDTQYF. CDR3 bases: TGCAGCACCCTTGAGGGGACAGATACGCAGTATTTT.

This clonotype was recorded a few times. The chain links TRBV15 to TRBJ1-4; 9 positions match TRBD1. Looked up from germline, CDR1 is LNHNV and CDR2 is YYDKDF (reference sequence). This CDR3 has 16 amino acids. The CDR3 sequence: CATVPKHRGPSEKLFF. CDR3 sequence (DNA): TGTGCGACTGTACCCAAACACAGGGGGCCCAGTGAAAAACTGTTTTTT.

This clonotype was seen many times. Sequence at one end of the junction differs from germline and may be a read error. This sequence joins TRBV29-1 and TRBJ2-3; D call uncertain. In germline, CDR1 is SQVTM, CDR2 ANQGSEA. The CDR3 spans 11 residues. The CDR3: CTVSHGDTQYF. The DNA for the CDR3 is TGCACCGTTTCCCATGGAGATACGCAGTATTTT.

This clonotype was seen many times. The genes are TRBV24-1 and TRBJ2-5, with D unresolved. Trimming stripped 4 bases from V and 3 bases from J, with 8 bases between. CDR3 length: 13 residues. CDR1 and CDR2 from the germline V gene are KGHDR and SFDVKD. CDR3 sequence reads: CATSEGPKETQYF. The CDR3 DNA reads as TGTGCCACCAGTGAAGGTCCTAAAGAGACCCAGTACTTC.

The table lists this clonotype with a few counts. CDR3 sequence: CASSGGDYGKLTEAFF. CDR3 sequence (DNA): TGTGCCAGCAGCGGAGGGGATTATGGGAAACTAACTGAAGCTTTCTTT. This chain uses TRBV28 with TRBJ1-1, with D perhaps matching TRBD1 (5 bases). Trimming removed 6 bases from V and 5 bases from J, with 22 bases in between. In germline, CDR1 is MDHEN, CDR2 SYDVKM. This CDR3 contains 16 residues.

This clonotype was seen only a few times. This sequence joins TRBV27 and TRBJ2-1, with TRBD2 matching 10 bases. V was clipped by 5 bases and J by 8 bases; unmatched bases: 12. The germline V gene has CDR1 MNHEY and CDR2 SMNVEV (reference sequence). There are 16 residues in the CDR3. This CDR3 is CASSPKSGRAGDEQFF. The CDR3 bases are TGTGCCAGCAGTCCAAAGAGCGGGAGGGCCGGGGATGAGCAGTTCTTC.

There are a few counts of this clonotype. This chain uses TRBV3-1 with TRBJ2-3; D remains unclear. Germline V gives CDR1 LGHDT, CDR2 YNNKEL (reference sequence). Trimming cost V 5 bases and J 5 bases, with 14 bases left between them. The CDR3 length is 14 residues. CDR3 nucleotide sequence: TGTGCCAGCAGCTCTCGACAAGTCGGAGATACGCAGTATTTT. Amino acid sequence: CASSSRQVGDTQYF.

This clonotype was seen repeatedly, ten times or more. The V and J genes are TRBV7-6 and TRBJ2-7; D gene ambiguous. The length of the CDR3 is 14 residues. Deletions cut 1 base from V and 2 bases from J, with 9 bases between. Looked up from germline, CDR1 is SGHVS and CDR2 is FNYEAQ. The CDR3 spells CASSLGLPPYEQYF. The CDR3 region has the DNA TGTGCCAGCAGCTTAGGCCTGCCCCCCTACGAGCAGTACTTC.